The sequence of this TCR beta chain was determined in a study of blood T cells in healthy people across ages. Findings and limits, study-wide: Higher diversity, along with more naive CD4+ cells, distinguished long-lived donors from aged donors. It was held that the diversity estimates obtained from one million T cells were underestimates.

This clonotype appeared a few times. Antigen unknown. For the second PCR, which ran for about 7 to 11 cycles, a sample-barcoded 5' primer and a J-beta primer mix were used. In TCRdb, the 5' RACE reads were re-called with MiXCR into one record per CDR3 protein. The sample holds roughly 1,300,000 distinct CDR3 sequences, approximately 59% seen once. Individuals who donated were healthy Caucasians from Russia aged roughly 6 to 90. The CDR3 is made up of 13 amino acids. The V and J ends lost 3 bases and 3 bases respectively, with 8 bases between them. Sequences were obtained from blood. The receptor comes from a man between 18 and 35 years old in good health. The J gene is TRBJ2-5, the V gene TRBV12-3 or TRBV12-4; D uncertain. The CDR3 coding sequence is TGTGCCAGCAGTTTCGTCGGAGAAGAGACCCAGTACTTC. Residues: CASSFVGEETQYF.